The 15 T cell receptor beta chains in this list originate from one sample, sequenced in a study of blood T cells in healthy people across ages. The use of a sample-barcoded 5' primer and a J-beta primer mix characterized a second PCR of about 6 to 11 cycles. MiXCR was run by TCRdb on the 5' RACE reads, yielding one entry per CDR3 protein. In the table there are 1.5 million to 2 million distinct CDR3 sequences, roughly two fifths of which are singletons. The sample was blood. The receptors were gathered from a human donor in good health.

For the CDR3, the DNA is TGTGCCAGCAGTGAAATAGGACAGGGGACAATTGATGTAATGAACACTGAAGCTTTCTTT. Translation: CASSEIGQGTIDVMNTEAFF. The chain joins TRBV2 to TRBJ1-1, with 9 nucleotides matching TRBD1. Germline lookup yields CDR1 SNHLY and CDR2 FYNNEI. The V segment lost 2 bases and the J segment 0 bases; nucleotides outside the gene matches: 16. The CDR3 totals 20 residues.

This clonotype was recorded at least ten times. The chain recombines TRBV4-3 with TRBJ2-1; D ambiguous. The CDR3 covers 14 residues. Germline V CDR1 and CDR2: LGHNA, YSLEER. Trimming removed 0 bases at V and 7 bases at J, with 10 bases between. The CDR3 DNA sequence: TGCGCCAGCAGCCAAGATTGGATCGGGAATGAGCAGTTCTTC. It codes for CASSQDWIGNEQFF.

The genes are TRBV3-1 and TRBJ2-4; TRBD1 matches at 10 bases. TRBJ2-7 matches the DNA end more closely, so the J call is doubtful. The CDR3 extends over 15 amino acids. Germline CDR1 is LGHDT and CDR2 is YNNKEL (reference sequence). The CDR3 DNA sequence: TGTGCCAGCAGGGGGACAGGGGAGGCTCGGGACGAGCAGTACTTC. Encoded protein: CASRGTGEARDEQYF.

The rearrangement links TRBV20-1 to TRBJ2-1, with D possibly TRBD2 on 7 matching bases. Trimming took off 3 bases at V and 1 base at J, with 13 bases between the two ends. Germline V lookup: CDR1 DFQATT, CDR2 SNEGSKA (reference sequence). The length of the CDR3 is 15 residues. The CDR3 loop is CSASNGGLSYNEQFF. For the CDR3, the DNA is TGCAGTGCTAGTAACGGGGGGCTTTCCTACAATGAGCAGTTCTTC.

This clonotype has more than one count but fewer than ten. CDR3 in DNA: TGCGCCAGCAGCCACCCACGACAGGGTAAAATCAATCAGCCCCAGCATTTT. Protein: CASSHPRQGKINQPQHF. The chain employs TRBV4-1 and TRBJ1-5, with 7 bases matching TRBD1. This CDR3 is 17 amino acids long. The germline gives CDR1 MGHRA, CDR2 YSYEKL. Trimming cost V 3 bases and J 3 bases; bases outside gene matches: 11.

The chain carries TRBV10-3 and TRBJ1-2; D might be TRBD1 (6 bases). The germline gives CDR1 ENHRY, CDR2 SYGVKD. The length of the CDR3 is 15 residues. Trimming stripped 3 bases from V and 4 bases from J, with 15 bases between. CDR3 amino acids: CAISDRTVGGYGYTF. The CDR3 DNA is TGTGCCATCAGTGACCGGACGGTAGGGGGCTATGGCTACACCTTC.

This clonotype was counted once. At one boundary the junction diverges from the germline segment, which might be a read error. The DNA for the CDR3 is TGTGCCAACAGCATAGGGGACAGGGAAAACGAGCAGTACTTC. It translates to CANSIGDRENEQYF. The chain couples TRBV7-9 to TRBJ2-4; 9 nucleotides agree with TRBD1. Judging by the DNA end, TRBJ2-7 fits better; the J call may be wrong. Germline V gives CDR1 SEHNR, CDR2 FQNEAQ (reference sequence). The CDR3 runs to 14 residues.

The chain has TRBV6-5 and TRBJ1-2, with D hard to call. CDR1 and CDR2 from the germline V gene are MNHEY and SVGAGI. The CDR3 is 13 amino acids. Trimming left V 6 bases short and J 0 bases short, with 8 bases between. For the CDR3, the DNA is TGTGCCAGCAGCAAGGGATCTAACTATGGCTACACCTTC. Translating gives CASSKGSNYGYTF.

The chain's CDR3 is CAWNSGRGGYTF. The CDR3 DNA reads TGTGCCTGGAATTCAGGCCGGGGAGGCTACACCTTC. The chain links TRBV30 to TRBJ1-2, with D hard to call. The length of the CDR3 is 12 residues. Germline V gives CDR1 GTSNPN, CDR2 SVGIG (reference sequence). V gave up 4 bases and J gave up 8 bases, with 14 bases separating them. The whole variable domain, remainder taken from reference TRBV30 and TRBJ1-2, is SQTIHQWPATLVQPVGSPLSLECTVEGTSNPNLYWYRQAAGRGLQLLFYSVGIGQISSEVPQNLSASRPQDRQFILSSKKLLLSDSGFYLCAWNSGRGGYTFGSGTRLTVV.

This clonotype was seen at least ten times. This chain uses TRBV7-2 with TRBJ2-1; D is unresolved. The CDR3 totals 14 residues. Germline CDR1 SGHTA, CDR2 FQGNSA. The V gene lost 4 bases and the J gene lost 5 bases, with 12 bases spanning the gap. The CDR3 region is CASSYVVRDNEQFF. As DNA, the CDR3 is TGTGCCAGCAGCTATGTAGTCCGGGACAATGAGCAGTTCTTC.

A remark on this clonotype: One end of the junction fails to match germline, which may point to a read error. The J gene is TRBJ1-6, the V gene TRBV20-1, with D unresolved. The CDR3 is made up of 14 amino acids. Germline loops: CDR1 DFQATT, CDR2 SNEGSKA (reference sequence). The CDR3 DNA follows: TGCAGTGCTAGAGGAACAGAATATAATCCACCCCTCCACTTT. Translating it yields CSARGTEYNPPLHF.

This clonotype has more than one count but fewer than ten. The chain carries TRBV12-3 or TRBV12-4 and TRBJ2-3; no clear D gene. Trimming removed 7 bases at V and 4 bases at J, with 12 bases between. CDR3 length: 13 residues. CDR3 region: CASTSLPSDTQYF. CDR3 nucleotides: TGTGCCAGCACCTCACTACCCTCAGATACGCAGTATTTT.

This rearrangement joins TRBV6-1 to TRBJ2-2; D gene unclear. The CDR3 totals 15 residues. CDR1 is MNHNS, CDR2 SASEGT, per germline. The ends were cut back, 4 bases at V and 5 bases at J, with 14 bases in the middle. The CDR3 bases are TGTGCCAGCAGTGGGACGTTAGGAGAGACCGGGGAGCTGTTTTTT. It yields the protein CASSGTLGETGELFF.

This clonotype was picked up a small number of times. The rearrangement links TRBV4-2 to TRBJ2-7; no reliable D call. The CDR3 length is 16 residues. The germline V and J ends were trimmed by 0 bases and 3 bases, with 15 bases remaining between them. Germline V gene lookup returns CDR1 LGHNA and CDR2 YNFKEQ. The CDR3: CASSQDIRLPHYEQYF. Here the CDR3 DNA reads TGTGCCAGCAGCCAAGATATAAGGCTGCCCCACTACGAGCAGTACTTC.

In this sample, this clonotype turned up a few times. This sequence joins TRBV12-3 or TRBV12-4 and TRBJ1-2; the match to TRBD1 covers 9 bases. This CDR3 has 16 amino acids. Trimming took 3 bases from V and 5 from J; bases not matched to a gene: 10. Here the CDR3 DNA reads TGTGCCAGCAGTTTGCGAAATGGCGGACAGGGGTATGGCTACACCTTC. Encoded protein: CASSLRNGGQGYGYTF.